The 8 T cell receptor beta chains in this list originate from one sample, sequenced in a study of spatial heterogeneity in lung cancer. TCRdb processed the 5' RACE reads anew with MiXCR; each CDR3 protein has one entry. Of roughly 13,000 distinct CDR3 sequences in the sample, approximately 3.5% were seen once. Time point described: sample taken at primary tumor resection. The input for sequencing was PBMCs, taken at surgery. These receptors all stem from a male donor with early-stage non-small cell lung cancer.

There are many counts of this clonotype. The J gene is TRBJ2-5, the V gene TRBV30; 7 bases are a match to TRBD1. The CDR3 sequence is 14 residues long. The germline gives CDR1 GTSNPN, CDR2 SVGIG (reference sequence). The ends lost 0 bases at V and 0 bases at J; junction bases unmatched: 1. The CDR3 nucleotides read TGTGCCTGGAGTGTGACAGGGTACCAAGAGACCCAGTACTTC. Its translation is CAWSVTGYQETQYF.

In this sample, this clonotype turned up many times. This chain joins TRBV29-1 and TRBJ2-7; D uncertain. There are 12 residues in the CDR3. Trimming pared 5 bases from V and 0 bases from J, leaving 8 bases between. Germline V lookup: CDR1 SQVTM, CDR2 ANQGSEA. The CDR3: CSVRGSSYEQYF. The CDR3 DNA reads as TGCAGCGTTCGTGGATCCTCCTACGAGCAGTACTTC.

This clonotype was observed at least ten times. This chain's CDR3 is CSAQLADTQYF. CDR3 DNA: TGCAGTGCCCAACTAGCAGATACGCAGTATTTT. V gene TRBV20-1 combines with J gene TRBJ2-3; D is perhaps TRBD2 (5 bases). The CDR3 contains 11 residues. Germline values: CDR1 DFQATT, CDR2 SNEGSKA (reference sequence). The ends were cut back, 6 bases at V and 4 bases at J, with 8 bases in the middle.

In its sample, this clonotype was seen many times. The chain joins TRBV20-1 to TRBJ2-7, with D perhaps assigned TRBD1 or TRBD2 (6 bases each). In germline, CDR1 is DFQATT, CDR2 SNEGSKA (reference sequence). Trimming stripped 1 base from V and 6 bases from J, with 10 bases between. This CDR3 is 12 amino acids long. CDR3 residues: CSARARGGEQYF. CDR3 coding DNA: TGCAGTGCTAGAGCCAGGGGAGGCGAGCAGTACTTC.

This clonotype was counted many times. The V call is TRBV3-1, the J call TRBJ1-2; D gene ambiguous. The CDR3 covers 12 residues. Trimming stripped 4 bases from V and 7 bases from J, with 10 bases between. Per germline, CDR1 LGHDT and CDR2 YNNKEL (reference sequence). The CDR3 protein is CASSPSGFGYTF. As DNA, the CDR3 is TGTGCCAGCAGCCCCTCGGGCTTTGGCTACACCTTC.

This clonotype was detected many times. This chain links TRBV7-2 with TRBJ1-5, with TRBD1 as a possible D gene (5 bases). The V gene's germline CDR1 is SGHTA and CDR2 FQGNSA. The CDR3 runs to 14 residues. V was shortened by 5 bases and J by 7 bases, with 15 bases between the two germline ends. As DNA, the CDR3 is TGTGCCAGCAGCCTAAGGGGCTCCCTCCAGCCCCAGCATTTT. Its translation: CASSLRGSLQPQHF.

This clonotype was seen ten or more times. J is TRBJ2-6 and V is TRBV6-2 or TRBV6-3, with D unclear. Trimming removed 0 bases from V and 0 bases from J, with 6 bases in between. From germline, CDR1 is MNHEY and CDR2 SVGEGT. CDR3 size: 16 residues. As DNA, the CDR3 is TGTGCCAGCAGTTACTCGCCACTCTCTGGGGCCAACGTCCTGACTTTC. This translates into CASSYSPLSGANVLTF.

The table lists this clonotype with many counts. The chain carries TRBV28 and TRBJ2-5; D remains unclear. The CDR3 sequence is 12 residues long. Germline V gene data show CDR1 as MDHEN and CDR2 as SYDVKM. V lost 2 bases and J 4 bases, leaving 5 bases between the germline ends. The DNA for the CDR3 is TGTGCCAGCAGTTTACTCCGAGAGACCCAGTACTTC. Translated, it gives CASSLLRETQYF. Full variable domain (rest looked up from reference TRBV28 and TRBJ2-5): DVKVTQSSRYLVKRTGEKVFLECVQDMDHENMFWYRQDPGLGLRLIYFSYDVKMKEKGDIPEGYSVSREKKERFSLILESASTNQTSMYLCASSLLRETQYFGPGTRLLVL.